The subject of this entry is one T cell receptor (beta chain). Between the trimmed V and J ends, which lost 4 bases and 1 base, there was a span of 16 bases. Germline values: CDR1 KGHSH, CDR2 LQKENI. The CDR3 is 16 residues long. The sample originates from a study of cytomegalovirus exposure and HLA in healthy donors. Use of 60 Vbeta and 13 Jbeta primers characterized the PCR. Here immunoSEQ multiplex PCR was the method, and the copy in TCRdb shows in-frame clones only, minus some. Counted here are about 160,000 clones, about 77% occurring once; the ten biggest clones make up roughly 2.8%. Sequencing used PBMCs. This clonotype was obtained from a woman between 40 and 55 years old in good health and CMV-seropositive. This rearrangement joins TRBV18 to TRBJ1-1; D is unresolved. The CDR3 loop reads CASSLDKRVENTEAFF. CDR3 DNA: TGTGCCAGCTCACTCGACAAGAGGGTTGAGAACACTGAAGCTTTCTTT.